What follows are 12 T cell receptor beta chains derived from one specimen sequenced in a study of blood T cells in healthy people across ages. Then a second PCR, running about 6 to 12 cycles, was carried out with a sample-barcoded 5' primer and a J-beta primer mix. Each CDR3 protein gets one entry after TCRdb re-called the 5' RACE reads with MiXCR. Here the sample spans approximately 810,000 distinct CDR3 sequences, about 30% being singletons. Specimen: blood. The receptors were sampled from a woman of 80 years or more in good health.

The CDR3 region is CASSLDPGARPNYGYTF. Written as DNA, the CDR3 is TGTGCCAGCAGCTTAGATCCAGGGGCAAGGCCTAACTATGGCTACACCTTC. This chain links TRBV7-2 with TRBJ1-2; the D gene is possibly TRBD1 (6 bases). In germline, CDR1 is SGHTA, CDR2 FQGNSA. Trimming took off 1 base at V and 0 bases at J, with 15 bases between the two ends. The length of the CDR3 is 17 residues.

This clonotype was seen a few times. V usage is TRBV18 and J usage is TRBJ1-5; TRBD1 aligns across 7 bases. This CDR3 is built from 15 residues. Germline V lookup: CDR1 KGHSH, CDR2 LQKENI. V gave up 2 bases and J gave up 3 bases; unmatched junction bases: 4. For the CDR3, the DNA is TGTGCCAGCTCACCAGGACAGGACCTCAATCAGCCCCAGCATTTT. Amino acids: CASSPGQDLNQPQHF.

This clonotype appeared many times. This chain uses TRBV7-2 with TRBJ2-5; 9 positions agree with TRBD2. Germline values: CDR1 SGHTA, CDR2 FQGNSA. There are 15 residues in the CDR3. V shed 7 bases and J 4 bases; nucleotides not matched to a gene: 10. The CDR3 spells CASTSGRGGSETQYF. DNA of the CDR3: TGTGCCAGCACTTCGGGGCGGGGGGGCTCAGAGACCCAGTACTTC.

With regard to this clonotype: A read error may be the cause here, since a much bigger clone is one base away. The V call is TRBV15, the J call TRBJ2-6; tentatively, D is TRBD2 (6 bases). CDR1 is LNHNV, CDR2 YYDKDF, per germline (reference sequence). The CDR3 extends over 17 amino acids. The V gene lost 8 bases and the J gene lost 4 bases, with 21 bases spanning the gap. The CDR3, as DNA: TGTGCCACCCGATTAGGAGGGTTCCACACCGGGGCCAACGTCCTGACTTTC. It translates to CATRLGGFHTGANVLTF.

On this clonotype itself: This could be a read error, since a much larger clone is one nucleotide away. This sequence joins TRBV2 and TRBJ2-3; 8 bases align to TRBD2. This CDR3 is 14 amino acids long. Germline V gene data show CDR1 as SNHLY and CDR2 as FYNNEI. As DNA, the CDR3 is TGTGCCAGCAGTGAGCGGGGGGCTTCAGATGCGCAGTATTTT. Translating gives CASSERGASDAQYF.

V is TRBV12-3 or TRBV12-4 and J is TRBJ1-1, with D possibly being TRBD1 (6 bases). V was pared by 4 bases and J by 4 bases, with 10 bases between. The CDR3 contains 13 residues. CDR3 amino acids: CASSYRAFTEAFF. The CDR3 coding sequence is TGTGCCAGCAGTTACAGGGCTTTCACTGAAGCTTTCTTT.

A remark on this clonotype: This may be a read error: a much more frequent sequence differs by one nucleotide. The CDR3: CCARSTGDQETQYF. DNA of the CDR3: TGCTGTGCTCGTTCGACAGGGGACCAAGAGACCCAGTACTTC. This chain connects TRBV20-1 to TRBJ2-5, with 8 positions matching TRBD1. The CDR3 is 14 amino acids. Germline-derived CDR1 and CDR2 are DFQATT and SNEGSKA (reference sequence).

This clonotype was picked up many times. V usage is TRBV6-6 and J usage is TRBJ2-5; 7 nucleotides match TRBD2. Germline V gives CDR1 MNHNY, CDR2 SVGAGI (reference sequence). The CDR3 runs to 14 residues. The V and J ends lost 7 bases and 5 bases, in that order; junction bases with no gene match: 10. The CDR3 nucleotides read TGTGCCAGCAACACCGGGACTATCATTGAGACCCAGTACTTC. It translates to CASNTGTIIETQYF.

As to this clonotype: One end of the junction does not line up with germline, which may come from a read error. The V call is TRBV6-2 or TRBV6-3, the J call TRBJ2-1; 7 bases fit TRBD1. Per germline, CDR1 MNHEY and CDR2 SVGEGT. The CDR3 covers 13 residues. Written as DNA, the CDR3 is TGTACCAGCAGACTTACAGGGGAGCGTGAGCAGTTCTTC. This encodes CTSRLTGEREQFF.

To note about this clonotype: Sequence at one end of the junction differs from germline and may be a read error. The CDR3 region has the DNA TGTACCAGCAGCCGAACAGACAGATTTTACGAGCAGTACTTC. Residues: CTSSRTDRFYEQYF. The rearrangement joins TRBV12-3 or TRBV12-4 to TRBJ2-5, with a possible D match to TRBD1 (5 bases). With the DNA end fitting TRBJ2-7 better, the J assignment may be wrong. The CDR3 extends over 14 amino acids.

There are many counts of this clonotype. The V call is TRBV29-1, the J call TRBJ2-5, with D hard to call. The CDR3 is 12 amino acids. Per germline, CDR1 SQVTM and CDR2 ANQGSEA. The V end lost 3 bases, the J end lost 1 base, and 6 bases lay between the germline ends. CDR3 region: CSVEKTQETQYF. The CDR3 DNA sequence: TGCAGCGTTGAGAAGACCCAAGAGACCCAGTACTTC.

This clonotype was counted ten times or more. CDR3 DNA: TGTGCCAGCAGTGAATTTACGCCGGAGGCGTTTGGGGCCAACGTCCTGACTTTC. This encodes CASSEFTPEAFGANVLTF. The chain is built from TRBV25-1 and TRBJ2-6, with D possibly TRBD2 on 5 matching bases. Germline loops: CDR1 MGHDK, CDR2 SYGVNS. V lost 1 base to trimming and J lost 3 bases, with 16 bases between them. The CDR3 runs 18 residues.